This TCR beta chain was found in a study of Ad26.COV2.S vaccination and SARS-CoV-2 variants. Study outcomes and limitations: There was a possibility that the TCR breadth and depth analyses underestimated total T cell responses.

This CDR3 is built from 14 residues. Germline-derived CDR1 and CDR2 are SNHLY and FYNNEI. The trim removed 8 bases at V and 0 bases at J, leaving 7 bases unmatched. About this clone itself: Its antigen remains unknown.

Treatment described: roughly 20 received Ad26.COV2.S at low or high dose, single or two shots; about 5 received placebo; per-sample allocation not given. Samples analyzed were those drawn on day 63 after the first vaccine or placebo injection. Generated by immunoSEQ multiplex PCR, the TCRdb table keeps only in-frame clones and is missing some. The sample holds about 350,000 clones; roughly 90% are singletons and the top ten take about 10%. The chain has TRBV2 and TRBJ2-7, with 7 bases that match TRBD1. The sample in question was peripheral blood, obtained in a trial of Ad26.COV2.S vaccine versus placebo. The receptor was isolated from a person between 18 and 59 years old who received the Ad26.COV2.S COVID-19 vaccine or a placebo. CDR3 bases: TGTGCCAGCGGGAAGACAGGGTCCTCCTACGAGCAGTACTTC. It encodes CASGKTGSSYEQYF.